The clone carrying this TCR beta chain was found many times. Via MiXCR, TCRdb re-called the RACE reads, giving one row per CDR3 protein. This sample has more than 60,000 distinct CDR3 sequences; 10% occur once, and the top ten carry 6.8%. This CDR3 contains 15 residues. After removal of 6 bases from V and 4 bases from J, the junction contained 10 bases not matched to a gene. The sample comes from a study of human T cells and chemical hapten exposure. Time point: patch test 2, 6 weeks after DPC sensitization. Treatment given: therapeutic diphenylcyclopropenone sensitization with weekly scalp DPC. The sequencing used whole blood, collected in connection with sensitization to the hapten diphenylcyclopropenone (DPC). The sequence was obtained from a woman aged 50 to 60 with alopecia areata. Some clones in this sample may be carry-over from other donors' samples. This chain links TRBV12-3 or TRBV12-4 with TRBJ1-1, with 8 bases that match TRBD1. CDR3 in amino acids: CASRPIRGPGTEAFF. CDR3 coding DNA: TGTGCCAGCAGGCCGATCAGGGGGCCGGGCACTGAAGCTTTCTTT.